This TCR beta chain was sequenced for a study of T cells in localized non-small cell lung cancer. Study-wide points: A median approximately 57 of the top 100 tumor clones appeared in adjacent lung. Multi-region tumor sequencing was not done, so intratumor heterogeneity could not be excluded. It was uninvolved adjacent lung that showed the highest T cell clonality, exceeding tumor.

Regarding this clone: Antigen: not known.

Profiled with immunoSEQ multiplex PCR; TCRdb holds only in-frame clones, not every one. Counted here are some 64,000 clones, around 90% occurring once; the ten biggest clones make up nearly 2%. The CDR3 is made up of 17 amino acids. Per the germline V gene, CDR1 is MNHNS and CDR2 is SASEGT. The V end lost 0 bases, the J end lost 1 base, and 16 bases lay between the germline ends. Sample: peripheral blood, taken before any cancer treatment. The chain has TRBV6-1 and TRBJ2-7; a possible D gene is TRBD2 (5 bases). This TCR was sampled from a woman aged 40 to 75 with stage I lung adenocarcinoma. The CDR3 here is CASSEAAVPYGSYEQYF. The CDR3 region has the DNA TGTGCCAGCAGTGAAGCAGCGGTCCCTTACGGGTCCTACGAGCAGTACTTC.